This T cell receptor (beta chain) is drawn from a study of cytomegalovirus exposure and HLA in healthy donors. Study-wide findings and caveats: Several V segments, TRBV6-2 and TRBV6-3 among them, could not be told apart and were dropped. Follow-up analysis found HLA locus-dependent TCR association rates, highest for DRB1 and lowest for HLA-C. Analysis was carried out at a later point, and it linked a missense DCLRE1C variant to TCR beta V- and J-gene trimming. Earlier findings revealed that most TCR beta V segments proved productive either about 90% or about 30% of the time.

This clone was recorded only once. Its antigen is as yet unknown. This PCR relied on a set of 60 Vbeta primers and 13 Jbeta primers. Clones were read by immunoSEQ multiplex PCR, and TCRdb kept only the in-frame ones, dropping some. The sample carries 150,000 to 200,000 clones, 70% to 90% recorded once. Trimming cost V 1 base and J 7 bases, with 13 bases left between them. This CDR3 contains 14 residues. Germline CDR1 is SQVTM and CDR2 is ANQGSEA. This sequence originates from a woman under 30 in good health and CMV-seronegative. V gene TRBV29-1 combines with J gene TRBJ1-4; D unclear. The specimen was PBMCs. The CDR3 spells CSVEVYGVGEKLFF. As DNA, the CDR3 is TGCAGCGTTGAAGTTTACGGAGTCGGTGAAAAACTGTTTTTT.